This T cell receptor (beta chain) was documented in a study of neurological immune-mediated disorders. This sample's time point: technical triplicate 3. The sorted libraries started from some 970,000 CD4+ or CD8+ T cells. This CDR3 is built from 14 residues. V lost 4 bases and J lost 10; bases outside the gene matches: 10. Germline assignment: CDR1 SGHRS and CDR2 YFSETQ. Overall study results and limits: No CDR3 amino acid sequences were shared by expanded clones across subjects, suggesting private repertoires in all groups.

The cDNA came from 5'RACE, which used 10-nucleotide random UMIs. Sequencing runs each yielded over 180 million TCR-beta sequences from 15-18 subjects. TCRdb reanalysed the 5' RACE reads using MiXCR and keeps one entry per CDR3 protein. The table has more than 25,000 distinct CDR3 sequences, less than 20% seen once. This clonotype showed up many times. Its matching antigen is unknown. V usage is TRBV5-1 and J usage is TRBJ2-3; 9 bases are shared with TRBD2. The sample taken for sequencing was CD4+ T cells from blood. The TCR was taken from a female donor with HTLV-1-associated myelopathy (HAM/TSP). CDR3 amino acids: CASSPPGTSMAQYF. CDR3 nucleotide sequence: TGCGCCAGCAGCCCCCCCGGGACTAGCATGGCGCAGTATTTT.